The clone carrying this TCR gamma chain has just a few counts. The amino acid sequence in TCRdb belongs to a much larger clone and departs from this DNA's translation at residue 9, likely a sequencing read error; the sequence shown is translated from the DNA. Vgamma9/Vdelta2+ and Vdelta2-negative gammadelta T cells were flow-sorted from PBMC for bulk sequencing. TCRdb repeated clone calling on the multiplex PCR reads with CATT. The sample has about 30,000 gamma-chain clones, 1.4% seen once; the top ten hold less than 20%. The CDR3 consists of 13 residues. Germline V CDR1 and CDR2: EGSTGY, YDSYTSSV. These data come from a study of γδ T cells in repeated Plasmodium falciparum infection.

The source material was gamma-delta T cells from blood. This TCR derives from a pool of human donors (malaria-infected and uninfected, not separated). J is TRGJ1 or TRGJ2 and V is TRGV4. TCRdb gives no J gene; it was assigned here by matching the DNA to germline. The CDR3 region has the DNA TGTGCCACCTGGGTTACGAATTATAATAAGAAACTCTTT. Protein sequence: CATWVTNYNKKLF.